These T cell receptor beta chains were read from a single sample in a study of long-term antiretroviral therapy in people with HIV. Measured with immunoSEQ multiplex PCR; TCRdb has only the in-frame clones, and not every one. This sample has roughly 23,000 clones, with 84% found just once. The material was unsorted PBMCs, obtained 1.9 years after starting antiretroviral therapy. Receptors originate from a woman in her forties or fifties with HIV. CDR3s include the opening cysteine and the closing phenylalanine or tryptophan. D genes are given only for firm matches.

14	TRBJ2-7	TRBV11-2	NA	CASSFGTATYEQYF
14	TRBJ1-5	TRBV30	NA	CAWAGGYSNQPQHF
16	TRBJ2-3	TRBV6-6	NA	CASSYWAAQSTDTQYF
14	TRBJ2-5	TRBV19	NA	CASSIGGPQETQYF
18	TRBJ1-1	TRBV4-2	TRBD1	CASSPRVRQGEGNTEAFF
15	TRBJ1-2	TRBV28	TRBD1	CASRSDRAFNYGYTF
13	TRBJ1-1	TRBV29-1	NA	CSVEDTQLVQSFF
19	TRBJ1-2	TRBV18	NA	CASSPILGDSPTVNYGYTF
17	TRBJ2-2	TRBV7-2	TRBD1	CASSLPRTGPITGELFF
14	TRBJ2-1	TRBV5-1	TRBD2	CASSLASGGDEQFF
16	TRBJ1-2	TRBV7-9	TRBD1	CASTRDREGPLYGYTF
16	TRBJ1-1	TRBV10-3	TRBD1	CAISESPDRINTEAFF
14	TRBJ1-1	TRBV5-6	TRBD1	CASSPDRRHTEAFF
12	TRBJ1-5	TRBV7-2	NA	CASSVHGQPQHF
16	TRBJ1-1	TRBV11-2	NA	CASSLDGAWGSTEAFF
16	TRBJ2-3	TRBV7-2	TRBD2	CASSLLGGGDTDTQYF
16	TRBJ2-7	TRBV4-1	NA	CASSSRPVTTSYEQYF
15	TRBJ2-1	TRBV27	NA	CASSFGYRKYNEQFF
13	TRBJ1-1	TRBV25-1	NA	CASTEASYAEAFF
20	TRBJ2-7	TRBV7-8	NA	CASSLDGQGPGGDVSYEQYF
12	TRBJ1-1	TRBV6-1	NA	CASIYKNTEAFF
15	TRBJ1-2	TRBV4-3	TRBD1	CASSPWTGELYGYTF
13	TRBJ1-4	TRBV30	NA	CAWSTGSNEKLFF
14	TRBJ2-5	TRBV29-1	TRBD1	CSVEGAGGGETQYF
14	TRBJ1-1	TRBV7-8	NA	CASSSIDRDTEAFF
12	TRBJ2-4	TRBV30	TRBD2	CAWSRGRDIQYF
17	TRBJ1-5	TRBV28	NA	CASSLFAPGLSNQPQHF
18	TRBJ2-5	TRBV10-2	TRBD2	CASSGPGLAGAPSWAQYF
15	TRBJ1-1	TRBV7-6	NA	CASTSGPGQNTEAFF
13	TRBJ1-1	TRBV12-5	TRBD1	CASGKEGATEAFF
14	TRBJ2-5	TRBV6-5	TRBD2	CASSSASGSETQYF
13	TRBJ1-2	TRBV27	NA	CASSRTGNYGYTF
15	TRBJ2-7	TRBV6-5	TRBD1	CASSLNRGSSYEQYF
15	TRBJ2-2	TRBV30	TRBD1	CAWARRTGNTGELFF
19	TRBJ2-1	TRBV7-7	NA	CASSQGSAVSPNRYNEQFF
16	TRBJ2-5	TRBV19	TRBD1	CASSIGGTGFQETQYF
17	TRBJ2-3	TRBV25-1	NA	CASSLGNLGGGADTQYF
20	TRBJ2-3	TRBV5-4	TRBD1	CASSPYFWGQGASSTDTQYF
16	TRBJ2-1	TRBV7-2	NA	CASSLVPGGQYNEQFF
15	TRBJ2-3	TRBV27	NA	CASSGLDRSTDTQYF
11	TRBJ1-2	TRBV20-1	NA	CSARLGAQSTF